These 5 T cell receptor beta chains were all obtained from the same sample, sequenced in a study of cytotoxic CD8 clonotypes in ibrutinib-treated CLL. Sequencing was performed with immunoSEQ multiplex PCR; in TCRdb, only in-frame clones are kept and a portion is missing. The sample consists of 250,000 to 350,000 clones, roughly 76% of them appearing once. The sequences come from PBMCs, collected at disease progression, from a patient treated with ibrutinib. These receptors were collected from a human donor with chronic lymphocytic leukemia.

The V and J genes are TRBV10-3 and TRBJ1-1; no clear D gene. Germline V lookup: CDR1 ENHRY, CDR2 SYGVKD. V lost 3 bases to trimming and J lost 4 bases, with 15 bases between them. The CDR3 has 15 residues. The CDR3 nucleotides are TGTGCCATCAGTGATTATGTGGGTAGGAGCACTGAAGCTTTCTTT. Its translation: CAISDYVGRSTEAFF.

The table lists this clone with a count of one. The V gene is TRBV9, the J gene TRBJ2-1; TRBD2 matches at 8 bases. The germline V gene encodes CDR1 SGDLS and CDR2 YYNGEE. With 3 bases clipped from V and 10 bases from J, the junction kept 9 bases outside the gene matches. The CDR3 is 14 residues long. The CDR3 loop is CASSAGGLGYEQFF. The CDR3 DNA sequence: TGTGCCAGCAGCGCGGGGGGGCTTGGGTACGAGCAGTTCTTC.

The chain combines TRBV9 with TRBJ2-7; 7 positions agree with TRBD1. CDR3 length: 13 amino acids. The germline gives CDR1 SGDLS, CDR2 YYNGEE. V was clipped by 3 bases and J by 2 bases; unmatched bases: 2. The CDR3 bases are TGTGCCAGCAGCGGACAGGGAGCCTACGAGCAGTACTTC. This gives the protein CASSGQGAYEQYF.

CDR3 amino acids: CASSAGRGGELFF. Here the CDR3 DNA reads TGTGCCAGCAGCGCCGGCCGGGGCGGGGAGCTGTTTTTT. The gene calls are TRBV7-2 and TRBJ2-2, with a tentative D call TRBD2 (5 bases). Trimming left V 5 bases short and J 7 bases short, with 11 bases between. Germline V gene lookup returns CDR1 SGHTA and CDR2 FQGNSA. This CDR3 has 13 amino acids.

V gene TRBV29-1 combines with J gene TRBJ2-7; 8 bases map to TRBD2. J was trimmed by 9 bases and V by 5 bases; bases with no gene match: 15. The CDR3 is 14 amino acids. Germline values: CDR1 SQVTM, CDR2 ANQGSEA. Here the CDR3 DNA reads TGCAGCGTTTCCCGTCTAGCGGGTCGGGTACGGCAGTACTTC. As protein: CSVSRLAGRVRQYF.